This passage covers 31 T cell receptor beta chains from one sample sequenced in a study of cytomegalovirus exposure and HLA in healthy donors. Primers included in the PCR were 60 Vbeta and 13 Jbeta primers. The method was immunoSEQ multiplex PCR; TCRdb's version includes in-frame clones alone and lacks a portion of them. The sample contains some 190,000 clones, 81% of which appear only once. Sequenced input: PBMCs. Receptors originate from a man aged 35 to 55 in good health and CMV-seropositive.

This chain joins TRBV7-3 and TRBJ2-2; no firm D call. V was cut by 8 bases and J by 0 bases, with 10 bases left in between. This CDR3 comprises 14 residues. The V gene's germline CDR1 is SGHTA and CDR2 FQGTGA. The CDR3 bases are TGTGCCAGCGAACATTATGCGAACACCGGGGAGCTGTTTTTT. Its protein product is CASEHYANTGELFF.

In DNA form, the CDR3 reads TGCGCCAGCAGCTTGGTGTCAGGGGGCGGCACTGAAGCTTTCTTT. It is translated as CASSLVSGGGTEAFF. This chain joins TRBV5-1 and TRBJ1-1; TRBD1 matches at 8 bases. This CDR3 is 15 amino acids long. V trimming: 0 bases; J trimming: 4 bases; junction bases outside the gene matches: 5. Germline V gene data show CDR1 as SGHRS and CDR2 as YFSETQ.

The chain has TRBV27 and TRBJ2-1; a possible D gene is TRBD2 (6 bases). CDR3 length: 15 amino acids. The ends were cut back, 6 bases at V and 3 bases at J, with 15 bases in the middle. Germline CDR1 and CDR2: MNHEY and SMNVEV (reference sequence). CDR3 bases: TGTGCCAGCAGCCGTGGCGGGGTAGTCTACAATGAGCAGTTCTTC. This sequence encodes CASSRGGVVYNEQFF.

The chain uses TRBV7-6 and TRBJ1-1; 7 nucleotides line up with TRBD1. J was trimmed by 4 bases and V by 5 bases; bases with no gene match: 4. Germline values: CDR1 SGHVS, CDR2 FNYEAQ. The CDR3 has 13 residues. The CDR3 region is CASSPDRATEAFF. CDR3 nucleotides: TGTGCCAGCAGCCCCGACAGGGCCACTGAAGCTTTCTTT.

The chain links TRBV6-1 to TRBJ2-7; no definite D call. The CDR3 runs to 14 residues. V was trimmed by 5 bases and J by 0 bases, leaving 11 bases between them. Germline V CDR1 and CDR2: MNHNS, SASEGT. The CDR3 DNA follows: TGTGCCAGCAGTCGCCCACTGAGCTCCTACGAGCAGTACTTC. Encoded protein: CASSRPLSSYEQYF.

As concerns this clone: Without the conserved terminal phenylalanine or tryptophan, this CDR3 likely stems from a read error. The CDR3 region is CASSLVGQGYGYTS. In nucleotides, the CDR3 is TGTGCCAGCAGCTTGGTAGGACAGGGTTATGGCTACACCTCC. The J gene is TRBJ1-2, the V gene TRBV5-4; 8 bases map to TRBD1. The V gene end was trimmed by 0 bases and the J gene end by 5 bases; junction bases not matched to a gene: 3. The CDR3 runs 14 residues. Germline CDR1 reads SGHNT; CDR2 reads YYREEE (reference sequence).

The chain recombines TRBV7-9 with TRBJ1-2; TRBD1 matches at 8 bases. The CDR3 consists of 16 residues. V shed 4 bases and J 8 bases; nucleotides not matched to a gene: 15. Germline V gene lookup returns CDR1 SEHNR and CDR2 FQNEAQ (reference sequence). CDR3 sequence reads: CASSSGGNRGLRGYTF. The CDR3 region has the DNA TGTGCCAGCAGCTCAGGGGGTAACAGGGGGTTGCGCGGCTACACCTTC.

The CDR3 here is CASSPEQGIGSPLHF. CDR3 sequence (DNA): TGCGCCAGCAGCCCGGAACAGGGGATAGGATCACCCCTCCACTTT. The chain uses TRBV5-1 and TRBJ1-6; 7 bases fit TRBD1. CDR1 is SGHRS and CDR2 is YFSETQ in the germline V gene. CDR3 length: 15 amino acids. J was trimmed by 10 bases and V by 4 bases; bases with no gene match: 11.

In nucleotides, the CDR3 is TGTGCCAGCAGTATTACAGGCTACGAGCAGTACTTC. Translation gives CASSITGYEQYF. V usage is TRBV28 and J usage is TRBJ2-7; maybe TRBD1 (5 bases). The V gene's germline CDR1 is MDHEN and CDR2 SYDVKM. The CDR3 runs 12 residues. With 5 bases removed from V and 3 bases from J, the gap between germline ends came to 8 bases.

The V call is TRBV2, the J call TRBJ2-4; 15 bases map to TRBD2. Looked up from germline, CDR1 is SNHLY and CDR2 is FYNNEI. Trimming took 6 bases from V and 11 from J; bases not matched to a gene: 11. The CDR3 runs to 16 residues. The CDR3 loop reads CASRGLAGGIEVVQYF. In DNA form, the CDR3 reads TGTGCCAGCAGGGGACTAGCGGGGGGAATAGAGGTGGTTCAGTACTTC.

V usage is TRBV5-1 and J usage is TRBJ2-7, with TRBD1 matching over 10 bases. Germline V gene sequence: CDR1 SGHRS, CDR2 YFSETQ. The V gene end was trimmed by 1 base and the J gene end by 2 bases; junction bases not matched to a gene: 3. The CDR3 length is 15 residues. DNA for the CDR3: TGCGCCAGCAGCTTGACGGGACAGGGGACCTACGAGCAGTACTTC. This sequence encodes CASSLTGQGTYEQYF.

The chain links TRBV28 to TRBJ2-5, with 11 bases matching TRBD2. Trimming took 7 bases from V and 5 from J; bases not matched to a gene: 12. The CDR3 contains 16 residues. CDR1 is MDHEN, CDR2 SYDVKM, per germline. The CDR3, as DNA: TGTGCCAGCAATAGGATTAGCGGGAGGGGGGGGGAGACCCAGTACTTC. This translates into CASNRISGRGGETQYF. Combining the CDR3 with reference TRBV28 and TRBJ2-5 gives the whole variable domain DVKVTQSSRYLVKRTGEKVFLECVQDMDHENMFWYRQDPGLGLRLIYFSYDVKMKEKGDIPEGYSVSREKKERFSLILESASTNQTSMYLCASNRISGRGGETQYFGPGTRLLVL.

The chain recombines TRBV27 with TRBJ2-1; D perhaps matches TRBD1 (5 bases). This CDR3 spans 15 amino acids. Trimming shortened V by 7 bases and J by 7 bases, and 20 bases separated the two germline ends. Germline values: CDR1 MNHEY, CDR2 SMNVEV (reference sequence). The CDR3 is CASIPQDPLLNEQFF. Written as DNA, the CDR3 is TGTGCCAGCATCCCACAGGACCCCCTTCTGAATGAGCAGTTCTTC.

This chain links TRBV19 with TRBJ2-1; the match to TRBD2 covers 9 bases. Germline trimming cut 5 bases from V and 3 bases from J; bases unmatched to any gene: 5. This CDR3 is 15 amino acids long. CDR1 and CDR2 (germline): LNHDA, SQIVND (reference sequence). The CDR3 loop is CASSSGLAYYNEQFF. The CDR3 region has the DNA TGTGCCAGTAGTTCCGGACTAGCGTACTACAATGAGCAGTTCTTC.

The chain couples TRBV27 to TRBJ2-1, with 9 bases matching TRBD2. This CDR3 comprises 15 residues. Germline lookup yields CDR1 MNHEY and CDR2 SMNVEV (reference sequence). J lost 7 bases, V lost 6 bases, and 10 bases had no gene match. CDR3 amino acids: CASSPIAGVLNEQFF. The CDR3 DNA reads TGTGCCAGCAGCCCAATAGCGGGAGTTCTGAATGAGCAGTTCTTC.

The chain carries TRBV28 and TRBJ1-1; 9 nucleotides agree with TRBD1. The J segment lost 1 base and the V segment lost 5 bases, leaving 14 bases of the junction unmatched. The CDR3 sequence is 18 residues long. Germline CDR1 reads MDHEN; CDR2 reads SYDVKM. The CDR3 sequence: CASSTQGGQGIPNTEAFF. In nucleotides, the CDR3 is TGTGCCAGCAGTACCCAGGGGGGACAGGGTATCCCGAACACTGAAGCTTTCTTT.

This clone came up once. A read error may produce the germline difference seen at one junction end. The chain uses TRBV27 and TRBJ2-1; TRBD2 aligns across 8 bases. CDR3 length: 14 amino acids. Per the germline V gene, CDR1 is MNHEY and CDR2 is SMNVEV (reference sequence). The CDR3 coding sequence is TGTGCCAGCCGTTTAGCGGGGCAAGGCAATGAGCAGTTCTTC. Protein product: CASRLAGQGNEQFF.

The rearrangement uses TRBV2 and TRBJ2-3, with 15 nucleotides matching TRBD2. Germline CDR1 and CDR2: SNHLY and FYNNEI. The V and J ends lost 4 bases and 6 bases, in that order; junction bases with no gene match: 5. The CDR3 is made up of 16 amino acids. The CDR3 region is CASSAGLAGGADTQYF. The CDR3 region has the DNA TGTGCCAGCAGTGCCGGACTAGCGGGGGGGGCGGATACGCAGTATTTT.

V gene TRBV4-1 combines with J gene TRBJ1-2, with D uncertain. The V gene's germline CDR1 is MGHRA and CDR2 YSYEKL. The CDR3 runs to 17 residues. Between the trimmed V and J ends, which lost 0 bases and 5 bases, there was a span of 19 bases. The CDR3 loop is CASSQEEGSRRLYGYTF. CDR3 nucleotide sequence: TGCGCCAGCAGCCAAGAAGAGGGCTCCCGGCGGCTTTATGGCTACACCTTC.

This clone came up once. One end of the junction is discordant with germline, which a read error may explain. The CDR3 reads CARSGGTVYGYTF. DNA for the CDR3: TGTGCCAGGAGTGGCGGGACGGTTTATGGCTACACCTTC. This rearrangement joins TRBV2 to TRBJ1-2; TRBD1 is a possible D gene (5 bases). Germline-derived CDR1 and CDR2 are SNHLY and FYNNEI. The CDR3 runs 13 residues. Using reference TRBV2 and TRBJ1-2 for the parts outside the CDR3, the full variable domain is EPEVTQTPSHQVTQMGQEVILRCVPISNHLYFYWYRQILGQKVEFLVSFYNNEISEKSEIFDDQFSVERPDGSNFTLKIRSTKLEDSAMYFCARSGGTVYGYTFGSGTRLTVV.

The rearrangement uses TRBV9 and TRBJ1-2, with a possible D match to TRBD1 (6 bases). CDR1 and CDR2 (germline): SGDLS, YYNGEE. V shed 3 bases and J shed 4 bases, with 13 bases lying between them. The CDR3 spans 14 residues. The chain's CDR3 is CASSASQGRYGYTF. CDR3 nucleotide sequence: TGTGCCAGCAGCGCCTCACAGGGCCGCTATGGCTACACCTTC.

This chain uses TRBV5-4 with TRBJ1-2, with D possibly being TRBD1 (5 bases). V was pared by 0 bases and J by 4 bases, with 7 bases between. This CDR3 spans 13 amino acids. Germline V gene data show CDR1 as SGHNT and CDR2 as YYREEE (reference sequence). The CDR3 is CASSLGQIYGYTF. The CDR3 DNA reads as TGTGCCAGCAGCTTGGGACAGATCTATGGCTACACCTTC.

The chain joins TRBV15 to TRBJ2-5, with D perhaps TRBD2 (5 bases). Per germline, CDR1 LNHNV and CDR2 YYDKDF (reference sequence). The V and J ends lost 0 bases and 5 bases respectively, with 13 bases between them. The CDR3 loop spans 15 amino acids. The CDR3 loop is CATSRDVSGGETQYF. The DNA for the CDR3 is TGTGCCACCAGCAGAGACGTCAGCGGTGGGGAGACCCAGTACTTC.

The rearrangement uses TRBV5-6 and TRBJ2-1; D might be TRBD2 (6 bases). The V end lost 0 bases, the J end lost 4 bases, and 11 bases lay between the germline ends. The CDR3 length is 15 residues. Germline V lookup: CDR1 SGHDT, CDR2 YYEEEE. The chain's CDR3 is CASSLGHGGYNEQFF. CDR3 sequence (DNA): TGTGCCAGCAGCTTGGGTCACGGGGGATACAATGAGCAGTTCTTC.

This clone was counted once. The chain uses TRBV28 and TRBJ2-2; 10 nucleotides agree with TRBD2. The CDR3 is made up of 16 amino acids. Germline CDR1 and CDR2: MDHEN and SYDVKM. The junction had 9 bases not matched to a gene; V was cut back by 6 bases and J by 5 bases. CDR3 bases: TGTGCCAGCAGCCCAAGCGGGAGGGCCGATACCGGGGAGCTGTTTTTT. The encoded protein is CASSPSGRADTGELFF.

The chain joins TRBV29-1 to TRBJ2-3, with a possible D match to TRBD2 (6 bases). The V and J ends lost 7 bases and 3 bases respectively, with 14 bases between them. The V gene's germline CDR1 is SQVTM and CDR2 ANQGSEA. The CDR3 loop spans 13 amino acids. The CDR3 region is CSADIGGTDTQYF. The CDR3 DNA is TGCAGCGCCGATATCGGGGGAACAGATACGCAGTATTTT.

The CDR3 spells CASSDGGQGSYEQYF. The CDR3, as DNA: TGTGCCAGCAGTGATGGCGGCCAGGGCTCCTACGAGCAGTACTTC. The rearrangement uses TRBV6-6 and TRBJ2-5; TRBD1 is a possible D gene (5 bases). The DNA matches TRBJ2-7 better at its end, which makes the J call doubtful. The CDR3 runs 15 residues. CDR1 MNHNY and CDR2 SVGAGI come from the germline V gene (reference sequence).

The V gene is TRBV19, the J gene TRBJ2-1; the match to TRBD2 covers 13 bases. The CDR3 has 14 amino acids. Unmatched junction bases numbered 7, after V lost 6 bases and J lost 11 bases. CDR1 is LNHDA and CDR2 is SQIVND in the germline V gene (reference sequence). Here the CDR3 DNA reads TGTGCCAGTAGCGGACTAGCGGGAGCCTCTCAGCAGTTCTTC. Residues: CASSGLAGASQQFF.

This clone has just a few counts. The V gene is TRBV6-5, the J gene TRBJ1-1, with 7 bases aligning to TRBD1. V trimming: 5 bases; J trimming: 5 bases; junction bases outside the gene matches: 5. CDR1 and CDR2 (germline): MNHEY, SVGAGI. The CDR3 consists of 13 residues. The chain's CDR3 is CASSQGGQTEAFF. The DNA for the CDR3 is TGTGCCAGCAGTCAGGGGGGTCAGACTGAAGCTTTCTTT.

The V call is TRBV18, the J call TRBJ2-3, with a tentative D call TRBD2 (7 bases). This CDR3 is 15 amino acids long. V lost 3 bases, J lost 2 bases, and 12 bases lay in between. Germline CDR1 reads KGHSH; CDR2 reads LQKENI. CDR3 DNA: TGTGCCAGCTCACCTGTGCGGGGGCCCACAGATACGCAGTATTTT. This gives the protein CASSPVRGPTDTQYF.

This clone was counted a few times. This sequence joins TRBV7-9 and TRBJ2-7, with 8 bases matching TRBD1. Germline V lookup: CDR1 SEHNR, CDR2 FQNEAQ (reference sequence). The CDR3 has 14 residues. V lost 3 bases and J lost 1; bases outside the gene matches: 2. The CDR3 bases are TGTGCCAGCAGCTTGCGGACAGGGTCCTACGAGCAGTACTTC. It translates to CASSLRTGSYEQYF.